This T cell receptor beta chain is from a study of T cell responses to AZD1222 COVID-19 vaccine. The method was immunoSEQ multiplex PCR; TCRdb's version includes in-frame clones alone and lacks a portion of them. Among about 93,000 clones, approximately 92% were seen once, and the ten largest hold under 3%. Whole-study results and caveats: Nearly half of unique spike-specific TCRs reportedly avoided B.1.351 and B.1.1.7 mutated regions. Repertoires were obtained solely post-peak T cell response. Clonal diversity was possibly underestimated, and white British individuals and females predominated among donors. Vaccine-associated CD4 TCRs ranged over spike, dominating at 160-218 and 743-854.

In the case of this clone: Its antigen is currently unknown. The same CDR3 arises from other DNA sequences in this sample as well.

Germline-derived CDR1 and CDR2 are SGDLS and YYNGEE. With 2 bases clipped from V and 2 bases from J, the junction kept 2 bases outside the gene matches. This CDR3 is 14 amino acids long. The chain joins TRBV9 to TRBJ2-7, with 9 bases lining up with TRBD1. Sequenced material: peripheral blood, taken 28 days after the second AZD1222 dose. The TCR sequence derives from an adult who received the AZD1222 COVID-19 vaccine. CDR3: CASSVGTGPYEQYF. The DNA of the CDR3 is TGTGCCAGCAGCGTCGGGACAGGGCCCTACGAGCAGTACTTC. Variable domain in full (rest from reference TRBV9 and TRBJ2-7): DSGVTQTPKHLITATGQRVTLRCSPRSGDLSVYWYQQSLDQGLQFLIQYYNGEERAKGNILERFSAQQFPDLHSELNLSSLELGDSALYFCASSVGTGPYEQYFGPGTRLTVT.